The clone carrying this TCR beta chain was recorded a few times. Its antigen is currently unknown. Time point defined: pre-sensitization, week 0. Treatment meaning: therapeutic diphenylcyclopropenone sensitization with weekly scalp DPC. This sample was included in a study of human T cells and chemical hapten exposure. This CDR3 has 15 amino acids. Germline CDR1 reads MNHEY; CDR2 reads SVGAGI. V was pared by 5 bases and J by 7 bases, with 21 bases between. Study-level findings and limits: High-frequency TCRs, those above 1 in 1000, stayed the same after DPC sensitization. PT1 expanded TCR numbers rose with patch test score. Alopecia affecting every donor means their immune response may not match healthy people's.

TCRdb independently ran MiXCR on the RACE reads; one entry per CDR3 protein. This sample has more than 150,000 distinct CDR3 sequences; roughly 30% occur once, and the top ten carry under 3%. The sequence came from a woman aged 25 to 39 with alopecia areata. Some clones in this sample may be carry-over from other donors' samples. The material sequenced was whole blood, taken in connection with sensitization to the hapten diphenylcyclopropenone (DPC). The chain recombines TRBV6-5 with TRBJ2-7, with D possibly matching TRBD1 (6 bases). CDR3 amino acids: CASSRSGRGRWEQYF. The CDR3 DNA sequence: TGTGCCAGCAGTCGGTCGGGCAGGGGAAGGTGGGAGCAGTACTTC.